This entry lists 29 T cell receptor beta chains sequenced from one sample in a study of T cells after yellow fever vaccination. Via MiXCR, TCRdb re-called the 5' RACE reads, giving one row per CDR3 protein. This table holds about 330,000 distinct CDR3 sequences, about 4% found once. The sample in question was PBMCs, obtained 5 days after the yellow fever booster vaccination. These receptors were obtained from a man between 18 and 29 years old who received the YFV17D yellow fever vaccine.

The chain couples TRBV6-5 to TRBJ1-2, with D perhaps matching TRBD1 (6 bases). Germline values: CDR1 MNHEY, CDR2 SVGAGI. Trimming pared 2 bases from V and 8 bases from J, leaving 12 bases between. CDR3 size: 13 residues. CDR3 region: CASSYSRGQGYTF. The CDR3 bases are TGTGCCAGCAGTTACAGTCGGGGGCAAGGCTACACCTTC.

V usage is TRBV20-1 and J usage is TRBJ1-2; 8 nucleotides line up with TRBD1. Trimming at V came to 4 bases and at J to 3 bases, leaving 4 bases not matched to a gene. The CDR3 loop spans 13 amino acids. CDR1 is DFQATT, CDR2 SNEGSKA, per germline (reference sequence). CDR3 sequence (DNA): TGCAGTGCTACCGGACAGGGACACTATGGCTACACCTTC. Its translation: CSATGQGHYGYTF.

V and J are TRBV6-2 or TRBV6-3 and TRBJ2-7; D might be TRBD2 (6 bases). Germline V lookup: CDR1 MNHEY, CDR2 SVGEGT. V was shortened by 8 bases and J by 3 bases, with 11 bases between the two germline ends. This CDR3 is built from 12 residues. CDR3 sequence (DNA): TGTGCCAGCTCCTCGGGGGTCTACGAGCAGTACTTC. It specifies CASSSGVYEQYF.

The CDR3 bases are TGTGCCAGCAGCCAAGATGGGGCAGGCTGGGACATTCAGTACTTC. Translating it yields CASSQDGAGWDIQYF. V gene TRBV4-2 combines with J gene TRBJ2-4; tentative D call: TRBD1 (5 bases). CDR3 length: 15 amino acids. Germline CDR1 and CDR2: LGHNA and YNFKEQ. Trimming pared 0 bases from V and 8 bases from J, leaving 14 bases between.

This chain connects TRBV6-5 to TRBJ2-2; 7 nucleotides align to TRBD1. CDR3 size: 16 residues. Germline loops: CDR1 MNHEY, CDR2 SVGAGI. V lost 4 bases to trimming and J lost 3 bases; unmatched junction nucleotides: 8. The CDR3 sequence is CASSSPSTGHTGELFF. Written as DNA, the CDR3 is TGTGCCAGCAGTTCGCCATCGACAGGGCACACCGGGGAGCTGTTTTTT.

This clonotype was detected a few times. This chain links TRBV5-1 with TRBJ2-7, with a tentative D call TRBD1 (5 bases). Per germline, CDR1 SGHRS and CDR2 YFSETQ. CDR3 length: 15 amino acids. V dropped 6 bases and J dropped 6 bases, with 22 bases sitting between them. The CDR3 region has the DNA TGCGCCAGCAACTGGGGTAACGGTCTGGGGCGCGAGCAGTACTTC. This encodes CASNWGNGLGREQYF.

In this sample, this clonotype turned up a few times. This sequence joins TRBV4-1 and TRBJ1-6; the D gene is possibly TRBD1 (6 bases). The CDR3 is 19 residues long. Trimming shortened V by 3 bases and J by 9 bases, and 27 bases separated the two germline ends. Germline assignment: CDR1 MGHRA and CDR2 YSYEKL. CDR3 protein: CASSQNRDTRRSWGSPLHF. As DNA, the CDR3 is TGCGCCAGCAGCCAGAACCGGGACACCCGCCGGTCCTGGGGTTCACCCCTCCACTTT.

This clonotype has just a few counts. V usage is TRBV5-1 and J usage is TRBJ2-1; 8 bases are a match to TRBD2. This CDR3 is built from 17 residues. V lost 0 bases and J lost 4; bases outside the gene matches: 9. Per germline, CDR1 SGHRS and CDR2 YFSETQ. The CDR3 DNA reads TGCGCCAGCAGCTTGGGAGGCGGGGGGCCCGAATACAATGAGCAGTTCTTC. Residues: CASSLGGGGPEYNEQFF.

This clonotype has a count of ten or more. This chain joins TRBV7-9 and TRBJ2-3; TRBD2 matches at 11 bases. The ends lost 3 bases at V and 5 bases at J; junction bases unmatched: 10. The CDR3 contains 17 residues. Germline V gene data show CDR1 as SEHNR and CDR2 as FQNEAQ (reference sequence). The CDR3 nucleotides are TGTGCCAGCAGCTTCGCTAGACTAGCGGGGTCGGTAGATACGCAGTATTTT. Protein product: CASSFARLAGSVDTQYF.

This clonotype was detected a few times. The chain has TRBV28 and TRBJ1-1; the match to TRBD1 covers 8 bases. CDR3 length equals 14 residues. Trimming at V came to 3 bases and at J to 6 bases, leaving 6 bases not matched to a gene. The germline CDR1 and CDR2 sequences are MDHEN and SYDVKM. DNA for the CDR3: TGTGCCAGCAGTTTCGACGGACAGGGCGCTGAAGCTTTCTTT. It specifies CASSFDGQGAEAFF.

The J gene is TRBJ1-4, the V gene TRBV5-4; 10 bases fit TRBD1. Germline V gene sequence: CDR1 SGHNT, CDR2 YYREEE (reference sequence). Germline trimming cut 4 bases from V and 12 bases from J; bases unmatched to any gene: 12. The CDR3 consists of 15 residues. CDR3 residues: CASSPMGQGSGELFF. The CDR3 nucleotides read TGTGCCAGCAGCCCTATGGGACAGGGGAGTGGAGAACTGTTTTTT.

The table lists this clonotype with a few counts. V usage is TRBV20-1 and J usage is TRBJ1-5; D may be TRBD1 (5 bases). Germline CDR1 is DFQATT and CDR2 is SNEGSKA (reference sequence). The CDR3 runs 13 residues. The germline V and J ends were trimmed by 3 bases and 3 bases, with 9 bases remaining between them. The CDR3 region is CSASLGPNQPQHF. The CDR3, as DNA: TGCAGTGCTAGTCTGGGGCCCAATCAGCCCCAGCATTTT.

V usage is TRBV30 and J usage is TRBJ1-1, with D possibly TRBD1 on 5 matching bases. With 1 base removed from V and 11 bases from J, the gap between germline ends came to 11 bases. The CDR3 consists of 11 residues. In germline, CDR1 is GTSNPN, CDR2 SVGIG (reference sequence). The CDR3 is CAWSGNEGAFF. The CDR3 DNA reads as TGTGCCTGGAGTGGGAACGAGGGGGCTTTCTTT. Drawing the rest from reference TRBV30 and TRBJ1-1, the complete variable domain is SQTIHQWPATLVQPVGSPLSLECTVEGTSNPNLYWYRQAAGRGLQLLFYSVGIGQISSEVPQNLSASRPQDRQFILSSKKLLLSDSGFYLCAWSGNEGAFFGQGTRLTVV.

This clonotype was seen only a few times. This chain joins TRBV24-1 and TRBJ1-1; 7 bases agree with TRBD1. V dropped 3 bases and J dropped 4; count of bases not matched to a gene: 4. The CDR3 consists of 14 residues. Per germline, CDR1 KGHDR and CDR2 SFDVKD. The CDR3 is CATSDGYRGTEAFF. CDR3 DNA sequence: TGTGCCACCAGTGATGGGTACAGGGGCACTGAAGCTTTCTTT.

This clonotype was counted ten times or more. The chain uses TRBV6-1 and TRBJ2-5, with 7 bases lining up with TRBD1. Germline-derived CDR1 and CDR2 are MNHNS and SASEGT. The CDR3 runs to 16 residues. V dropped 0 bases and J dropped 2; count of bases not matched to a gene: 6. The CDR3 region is CASSEAPQGPQETQYF. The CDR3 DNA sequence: TGTGCCAGCAGTGAAGCCCCACAGGGGCCTCAAGAGACCCAGTACTTC.

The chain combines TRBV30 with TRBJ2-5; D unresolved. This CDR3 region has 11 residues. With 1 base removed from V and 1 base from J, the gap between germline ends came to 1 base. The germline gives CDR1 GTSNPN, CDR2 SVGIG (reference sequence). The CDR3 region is CAWSAQETQYF. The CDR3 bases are TGTGCCTGGAGTGCCCAAGAGACCCAGTACTTC.

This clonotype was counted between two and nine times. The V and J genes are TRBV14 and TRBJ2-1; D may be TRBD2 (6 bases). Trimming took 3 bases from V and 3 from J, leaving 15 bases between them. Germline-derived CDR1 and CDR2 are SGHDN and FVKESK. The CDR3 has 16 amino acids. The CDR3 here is CASSHTGGGYYNEQFF. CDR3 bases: TGTGCCAGCAGCCATACCGGGGGTGGGTACTACAATGAGCAGTTCTTC.

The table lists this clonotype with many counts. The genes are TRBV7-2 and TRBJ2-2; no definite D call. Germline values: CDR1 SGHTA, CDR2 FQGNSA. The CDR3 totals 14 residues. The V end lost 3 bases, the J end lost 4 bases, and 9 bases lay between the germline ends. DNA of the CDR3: TGTGCCAGCAGCTTGGGCCGGGTCACCGGGGAGCTGTTTTTT. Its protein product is CASSLGRVTGELFF.

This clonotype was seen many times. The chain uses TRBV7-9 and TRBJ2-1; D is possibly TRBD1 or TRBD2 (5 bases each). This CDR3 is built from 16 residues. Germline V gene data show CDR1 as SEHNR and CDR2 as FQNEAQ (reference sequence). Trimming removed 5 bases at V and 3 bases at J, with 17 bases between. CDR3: CASSHQTGRRYNEQFF. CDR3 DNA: TGTGCCAGCAGCCATCAAACGGGACGCCGCTACAATGAGCAGTTCTTC.

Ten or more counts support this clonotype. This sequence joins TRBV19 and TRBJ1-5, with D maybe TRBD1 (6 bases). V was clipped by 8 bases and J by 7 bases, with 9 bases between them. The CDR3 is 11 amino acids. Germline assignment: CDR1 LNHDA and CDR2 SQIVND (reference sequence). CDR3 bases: TGTGCCAGTGGACAGTACCAGCCCCAGCATTTT. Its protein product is CASGQYQPQHF.

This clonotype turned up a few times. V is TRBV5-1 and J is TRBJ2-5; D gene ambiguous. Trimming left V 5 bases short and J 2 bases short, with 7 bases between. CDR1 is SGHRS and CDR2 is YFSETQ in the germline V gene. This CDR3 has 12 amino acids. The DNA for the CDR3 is TGCGCCAGCAGGGCAGCACAAGAGACCCAGTACTTC. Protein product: CASRAAQETQYF. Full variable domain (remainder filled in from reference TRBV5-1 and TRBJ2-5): KAGVTQTPRYLIKTRGQQVTLSCSPISGHRSVSWYQQTPGQGLQFLFEYFSETQRNKGNFPGRFSGRQFSNSRSEMNVSTLELGDSALYLCASRAAQETQYFGPGTRLLVL.

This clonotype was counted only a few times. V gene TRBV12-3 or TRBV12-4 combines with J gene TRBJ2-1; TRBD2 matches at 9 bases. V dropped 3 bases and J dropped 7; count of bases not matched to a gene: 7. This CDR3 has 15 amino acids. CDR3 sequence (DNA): TGTGCCAGCAGTTTTTTCCTAGCGGGGAAAAATGAGCAGTTCTTC. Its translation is CASSFFLAGKNEQFF.

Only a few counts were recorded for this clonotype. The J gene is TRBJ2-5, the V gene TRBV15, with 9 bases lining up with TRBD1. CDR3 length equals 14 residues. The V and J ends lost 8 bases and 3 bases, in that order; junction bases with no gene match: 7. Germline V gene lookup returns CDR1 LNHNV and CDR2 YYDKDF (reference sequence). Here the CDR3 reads CATARWDREETQYF. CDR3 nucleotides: TGTGCCACCGCCCGGTGGGACAGGGAAGAGACCCAGTACTTC.

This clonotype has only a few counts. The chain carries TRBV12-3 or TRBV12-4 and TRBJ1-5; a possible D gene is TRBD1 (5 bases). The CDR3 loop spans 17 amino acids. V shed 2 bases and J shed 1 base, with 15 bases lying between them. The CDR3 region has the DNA TGTGCCAGCAGTTTAAGCGCAGGGAGGGGCAGCAATCAGCCCCAGCATTTT. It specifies CASSLSAGRGSNQPQHF.

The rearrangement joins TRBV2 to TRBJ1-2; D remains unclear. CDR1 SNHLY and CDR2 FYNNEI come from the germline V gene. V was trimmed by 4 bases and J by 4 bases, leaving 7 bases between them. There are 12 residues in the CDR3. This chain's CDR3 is CASSVRGYGYTF. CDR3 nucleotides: TGTGCCAGCAGTGTACGTGGCTATGGCTACACCTTC.

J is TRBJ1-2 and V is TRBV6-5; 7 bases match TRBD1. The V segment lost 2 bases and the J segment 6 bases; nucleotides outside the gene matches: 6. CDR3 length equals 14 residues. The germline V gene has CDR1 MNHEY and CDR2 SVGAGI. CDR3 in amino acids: CASSYGGGSNGYTF. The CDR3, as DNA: TGTGCCAGCAGTTACGGAGGGGGCAGCAATGGCTACACCTTC.

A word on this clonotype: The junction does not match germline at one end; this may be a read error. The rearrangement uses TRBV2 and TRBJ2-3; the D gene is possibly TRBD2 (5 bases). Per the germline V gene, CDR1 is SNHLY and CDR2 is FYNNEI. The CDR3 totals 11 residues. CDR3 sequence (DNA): TGTGCCAGCAGTGAACTAGCTCTCATCCATTTT. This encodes CASSELALIHF.

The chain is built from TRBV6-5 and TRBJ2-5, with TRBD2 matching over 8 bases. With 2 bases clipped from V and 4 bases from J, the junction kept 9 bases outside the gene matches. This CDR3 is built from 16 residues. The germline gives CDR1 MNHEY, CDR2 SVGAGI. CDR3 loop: CASSYEAGGRGETQYF. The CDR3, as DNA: TGTGCCAGCAGTTACGAGGCGGGGGGCCGGGGAGAGACCCAGTACTTC.

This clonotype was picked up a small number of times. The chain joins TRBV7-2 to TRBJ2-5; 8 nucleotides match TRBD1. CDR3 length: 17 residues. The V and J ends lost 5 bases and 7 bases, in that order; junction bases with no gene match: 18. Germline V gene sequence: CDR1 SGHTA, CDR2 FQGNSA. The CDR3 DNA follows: TGTGCCAGCAGCCCCACCCCGATGGACAGGGCTAGAGGGACCCAGTACTTC. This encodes CASSPTPMDRARGTQYF. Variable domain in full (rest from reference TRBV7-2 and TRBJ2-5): GAGVSQSPSNKVTEKGKDVELRCDPISGHTALYWYRQSLGQGLEFLIYFQGNSAPDKSGLPSDRFSAERTGGSVSTLTIQRTQQEDSAVYLCASSPTPMDRARGTQYFGPGTRLLVL.